This paragraph reports one T cell receptor (beta chain). The germline V gene encodes CDR1 LNHDA and CDR2 SQIVND (reference sequence). V lost 6 bases to trimming and J lost 2 bases, with 12 bases between them. The length of the CDR3 is 14 residues. Those enrolled in Seattle joined during active infection and were followed longitudinally afterward. The sample comes from a study of blood T cell repertoires in COVID-19. Whole-study context: T cells, B-cell-depleted T cells, or PBMCs supplied cDNA or gDNA.

In the study's own analysis: By means of reference gene primer amplification, nucleated cell counts were estimated. Clones were sequenced by immunoSEQ multiplex PCR, and TCRdb holds only the in-frame ones, with some missing. The V and J calls and clone size come from that table; D and trimming were worked out from the DNA. Among a few hundred thousand clones, 70% to 90% were seen once, and the ten largest hold roughly a tenth. J is TRBJ2-3 and V is TRBV19; D remains unclear. The sequence derives from a woman in her fifties or sixties with COVID-19, enrolled during active disease. The sample comprised peripheral blood. CDR3 nucleotide sequence: TGTGCCAGTAGCCCTCGGGTGAACACAGATACGCAGTATTTT. Translated: CASSPRVNTDTQYF.